The rows below give T cell receptor beta chains drawn from one sample of a study of human T cells and chemical hapten exposure. TCRdb re-derived calls from the RACE reads in MiXCR, one entry per CDR3 protein. The profile covers 250,000 or so distinct CDR3 sequences, with 7% to 10% appearing a single time and 2% to 2.5% taken by the ten largest. The sample here was whole blood, taken in connection with sensitization to the hapten diphenylcyclopropenone (DPC). These receptors were obtained from a woman in her 40s with alopecia areata. Some clones in this sample may be carry-over from other donors' samples. The conserved cysteine and the conserved F or W are not part of the CDR3 here. The D gene is left open where the match is weak.

d_call j_call v_call cdr3_aa
. TRBJ2-3 TRBV7-6 ASTTTGQPDTQY
. TRBJ1-3 TRBV21-1 ASISTGDLNTIY
TRBD2 TRBJ2-3 TRBV7-2 ASSLVAGVRDTQY
TRBD2 TRBJ2-3 TRBV4-3 ASSQDPPSGRSTDTQY
TRBD2 TRBJ2-2 TRBV5-5 ASSSARAGESTGELF
. TRBJ1-2 TRBV4-1 ASSRLTGFYT
TRBD1 TRBJ1-2 TRBV28 ASSLRQGTDGYT
TRBD2 TRBJ2-7 TRBV5-1 ASSLVLGEGEQY
TRBD1 TRBJ2-3 TRBV6-4 ASSPDRAGTDTQY
TRBD2 TRBJ2-2 TRBV20-1 SGRGAPNTGELF
. TRBJ2-7 TRBV7-2 ASSLERHSWEQY
TRBD1 TRBJ2-1 TRBV11-2 ASSLSRDSEQF
TRBD1 TRBJ2-5 TRBV4-3 ASSQGQGGGETQY
. TRBJ2-7 TRBV5-1 ASRGDPTSYEQY
. TRBJ2-2 TRBV20-1 SSPGLGNTGELF
TRBD1 TRBJ1-1 TRBV6-2/TRBV6-3 ASTRGQVAGTEAF
. TRBJ2-3 TRBV7-2 ASSSAGSSPTQY
. TRBJ2-7 TRBV7-8 ASSPGRGGEQY